This entry features one T cell receptor beta chain sequence. Antigen: not known. Generated by immunoSEQ multiplex PCR, the TCRdb table keeps only in-frame clones and is missing some. The data contain over 150,000 clones, just over 85% of them singletons. This specimen comes from a study of T cell responses to AZD1222 COVID-19 vaccine. Overall study: Timing groups of about 4 and about 12 weeks for second doses were pooled. The study's findings and limits: Reportedly, close to half of spike-specific TCRs are directed against unmutated variant regions. Repertoire samples came only from after the peak T cell response. Clonal diversity was possibly underestimated, and the donors were mostly white British, with more females.

The CDR3 length is 14 residues. Germline values: CDR1 LGHNA, CDR2 YSLEER. V gave up 4 bases and J gave up 5 bases, with 14 bases separating them. The rearrangement links TRBV4-3 to TRBJ1-1, with D perhaps matching TRBD1 (5 bases). The sample consisted of peripheral blood, taken on day 0 of AZD1222 vaccination. This sequence originates from an adult in good health. This CDR3 is CASSPEEGRTEAFF. The CDR3 region has the DNA TGCGCCAGCAGCCCTGAAGAGGGGAGAACTGAAGCTTTCTTT.